This T cell receptor beta chain was sequenced during a study of blood T cell repertoires in COVID-19. At the level of the study: T cells, B-cell-depleted T cells, or PBMCs provided the cDNA or gDNA that served as material.

Germline-derived CDR1 and CDR2 are SGHRS and YFSETQ. The junction had 6 bases not matched to a gene; V was cut back by 0 bases and J by 7 bases. CDR3 length equals 15 residues. As handled by the study authors: Quantification of nucleated cells was approximated via reference gene primer amplification. TCRdb keeps only in-frame clones here, not all; method: immunoSEQ multiplex PCR. The D gene and trimming were derived from the DNA, and the V and J assignments and clone size from that table. The sample holds about 20,000 clones, 85% to 95% seen once. Sequences were obtained from peripheral blood. The receptor was isolated from a woman between 50 and 59 years old with active COVID-19. This chain links TRBV5-1 with TRBJ1-5; TRBD1 aligns across 8 bases. The CDR3 DNA sequence: TGCGCCAGCAGCTTGGCTGGACAGGGTAACCAGCCCCAGCATTTT. Protein: CASSLAGQGNQPQHF.